Listed below are T cell receptor beta chains from one sample, sequenced in a study of blood T cell repertoires in COVID-19. Only in-frame clones appear in the TCRdb table, and some are missing; sequencing was by immunoSEQ multiplex PCR. The sample lists about 120,000 clones, around nine tenths occurring once. The sequencing sample was made of peripheral blood. The receptors shown here come from a human donor with active COVID-19. The donor label of this sample is uncertain. The CDR3 runs from the conserved cysteine through the conserved F or W. D genes are given only for firm matches. Not every row has a clone size; where given, it reads once, few, many or a size class.

CDR3nt | CDR3aa | j_gene | d_gene | v_gene | abundance
TGTGCCAGCAGTGGACAGGGGGGGAATGAGCAGTTCTTC | CASSGQGGNEQFF | TRBJ2-1 | TRBD1 | TRBV2 | .
TGTGCCAGCAGCGTTGACAGGGGCGGCTACACCTTC | CASSVDRGGYTF | TRBJ1-2 | TRBD1 | TRBV11-2 | once
TGTGCCAGCTCCGAGAGTTCTGGAAACACCATATATTTT | CASSESSGNTIYF | TRBJ1-3 | . | TRBV27 | .
TGTGCCAGCAGTTACTCGCATTCAGGTAGCAATCAGCCCCAGCATTTT | CASSYSHSGSNQPQHF | TRBJ1-5 | . | TRBV6-6 | .
TGCGCCAGCAGCCCCCAACCCAGGGCGGGGGATGAAAAACTGTTTTTT | CASSPQPRAGDEKLFF | TRBJ1-4 | . | TRBV4-3 | once
TGTGCCAGCAGCTTGGTTGGACAGCCCTACGAGCAGTACTTC | CASSLVGQPYEQYF | TRBJ2-7 | . | TRBV5-6 | .
TGTGCCAGCAGTCAGACTAGCGGGGCATCCTACAATGAGCAGTTCTTC | CASSQTSGASYNEQFF | TRBJ2-1 | TRBD2 | TRBV9 | .
TGTGCCAGTAGTATCCAGCGGGGGTACGAGCAGTACTTC | CASSIQRGYEQYF | TRBJ2-7 | TRBD2 | TRBV19 | .
TGCGCCAGCAGCTTTGGTCTAGCGGGGGGCTCGTTCTACGAGCAGTACTTC | CASSFGLAGGSFYEQYF | TRBJ2-7 | TRBD2 | TRBV5-1 | .
TGTGCCAGCAGCTTGGGTGTGTCCTCTAGCACAGATACGCAGTATTTT | CASSLGVSSSTDTQYF | TRBJ2-3 | . | TRBV5-6 | .
TGTGCCAGTAGTATAGTCGGGGAGGGACCGAACACTGAAGCTTTCTTT | CASSIVGEGPNTEAFF | TRBJ1-1 | . | TRBV19 | .
TGTGCCAGCAGTTTTCTCCTGTATGGCTACACCTTC | CASSFLLYGYTF | TRBJ1-2 | . | TRBV28 | .
TGTGCCAGCAGCACCGACAGGGGCAATGAGCAGTTCTTC | CASSTDRGNEQFF | TRBJ2-1 | TRBD1 | TRBV11-3 | .
TGTGCCAGCAGGGAAGGGTCCGGGAGGACTGAAGCTTTCTTT | CASREGSGRTEAFF | TRBJ1-1 | . | TRBV6-1 | .
TGCGCCAGCAGCCAGGAAGGGGGCGGCTCCTACGAGCAGTACTTC | CASSQEGGGSYEQYF | TRBJ2-7 | TRBD1 | TRBV4-1 | few
TGTGCCAGCAGCTTAGGAACTCCAGGGGGCGAGCAGTACTTC | CASSLGTPGGEQYF | TRBJ2-7 | TRBD1 | TRBV11-3 | .
TGTGCCAGCACGACAGGGGGAAACTATGGCTACACCTTC | CASTTGGNYGYTF | TRBJ1-2 | TRBD1 | TRBV27 | once
TGTGCCAGCAGGAGACAGGGGGCGAAGACCGGGGAGCTGTTTTTT | CASRRQGAKTGELFF | TRBJ2-2 | TRBD1 | TRBV2 | .
TGTGCCTGGAGTGTATCCGGGCGGGGGCGTGGGGCGGAGACCCAGTACTTC | CAWSVSGRGRGAETQYF | TRBJ2-5 | . | TRBV30 | .
TGTGCCAGCAGTTACGAAGACAACAACTATGGCTACACCTTC | CASSYEDNNYGYTF | TRBJ1-2 | . | TRBV6-2/TRBV6-3 | .
TGTGCCAGCAGCCAACTTCTTGGGGGGGCAGACAATGAGCAGTTCTTC | CASSQLLGGADNEQFF | TRBJ2-1 | . | TRBV3-1/TRBV3-2 | .
TGTGCCAGCAGCCAACCGGGACTAGCATGGGAGACCCAGTACTTC | CASSQPGLAWETQYF | TRBJ2-5 | TRBD2 | TRBV3-1/TRBV3-2 | .
TGTGCCAGCAGCTTAACAGGGGCCGATGGCTACACCTTC | CASSLTGADGYTF | TRBJ1-2 | TRBD1 | TRBV5-5 | .
TGTGCCAGCAGCCGGACAGGGGGTTCACCCCTCCACTTT | CASSRTGGSPLHF | TRBJ1-6 | TRBD1 | TRBV5-4 | .
TGTGCCGGGGGATGGGACAGCAACACCGGGGAGCTGTTTTTT | CAGGWDSNTGELFF | TRBJ2-2 | TRBD1 | TRBV6-5 | once
TGTGCCAGCAGCGTAGTTTCCGGGACTAGTTCCGAGCAGTACTTC | CASSVVSGTSSEQYF | TRBJ2-7 | TRBD2 | TRBV9 | .
TGTGCCAGTAGTCCCGAGGGGGTTAACTATGGCTACACCTTC | CASSPEGVNYGYTF | TRBJ1-2 | . | TRBV19 | .
TGCAGCGTTGGGGGCCGGGGCTACACCTTC | CSVGGRGYTF | TRBJ1-2 | . | TRBV29-1 | .
TGCGCCAGCAGCTTGGACGCGAGCAGGGGACAGCCCCAGCATTTT | CASSLDASRGQPQHF | TRBJ1-5 | . | TRBV5-1 | .
TGCGCCAGCAGCCAAGTAGGGGGGAACACTGAAGCTTTCTTT | CASSQVGGNTEAFF | TRBJ1-1 | . | TRBV4-3 | .
TGTGCCAGCAGTCCCAACACTCAGACAGGGCACGCTTTCTTT | CASSPNTQTGHAFF | TRBJ1-1 | TRBD1 | TRBV6-5 | .
TGTGCCAGTAGGACACTAGCGGGGGGTACCACAGATACGCAGTATTTT | CASRTLAGGTTDTQYF | TRBJ2-3 | TRBD2 | TRBV19 | .
TGCAGTGCTAGTGCAGGGGGCTACGAGCAGTACTTC | CSASAGGYEQYF | TRBJ2-7 | TRBD1 | TRBV20-1 | .